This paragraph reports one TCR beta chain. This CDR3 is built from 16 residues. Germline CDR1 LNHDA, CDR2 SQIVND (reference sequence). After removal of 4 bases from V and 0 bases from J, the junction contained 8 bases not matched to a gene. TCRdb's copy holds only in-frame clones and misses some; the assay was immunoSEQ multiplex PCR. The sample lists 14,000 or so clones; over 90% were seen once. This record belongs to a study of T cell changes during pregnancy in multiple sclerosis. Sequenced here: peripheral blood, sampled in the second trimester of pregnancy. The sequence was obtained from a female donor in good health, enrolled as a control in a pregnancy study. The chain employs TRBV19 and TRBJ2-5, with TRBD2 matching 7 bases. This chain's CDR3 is CASSKFSGGHQETQYF. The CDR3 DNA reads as TGTGCCAGTAGTAAGTTTTCGGGGGGTCACCAAGAGACCCAGTACTTC.